The source of this T cell receptor beta chain is a study of blood T cell repertoires in COVID-19. Study at large: The cDNA or gDNA used as material had been derived from T cells, B-cell-depleted T cells, or PBMCs.

The CDR3 is 18 amino acids. Trimming cost V 0 bases and J 4 bases; bases outside gene matches: 14. CDR1 is LGHDT and CDR2 is YNNKEL in the germline V gene (reference sequence). Study processing details: Reference gene primer amplification gave nucleated cell count estimates. The data were produced by immunoSEQ multiplex PCR, yet TCRdb's version contains in-frame clones alone and is incomplete. D and trimming come from the DNA, and the V and J calls and clone size come from that table. The sample has 430,000 or so clones, 88% seen once. The sample consisted of PBMCs or T cells enriched from blood (not recorded which). The clonotype originates from a woman between 35 and 50 years old who had recovered from COVID-19. This chain joins TRBV3-1 (or the pseudogene TRBV3-2) and TRBJ1-2; 7 bases line up with TRBD1. In DNA, the CDR3 is TGTGCCAGCAGCCAAGACGTAGAGGGGGCCTGGAGGGCCTATGGCTACACCTTC. Amino acids: CASSQDVEGAWRAYGYTF.